The 4 T cell receptor beta chains below come from one sample, sequenced in a study of blood T cell repertoires in COVID-19. Data came from immunoSEQ multiplex PCR; TCRdb stores just in-frame clones and leaves some out. The sample holds fewer than 150,000 clones, approximately 85% seen once. Sequenced: peripheral blood. Receptor source: a woman aged 55-70 years with COVID-19, enrolled during active disease.

This clone was detected a few times. The genes are TRBV4-2 and TRBJ2-1, with 7 bases aligning to TRBD1. The CDR3 length is 15 residues. In germline, CDR1 is LGHNA, CDR2 YNFKEQ. V lost 0 bases, J lost 5 bases, and 4 bases stayed unmatched. The CDR3 DNA reads TGTGCCAGCAGCCAAGACGGGACAGAGAACAATGAGCAGTTCTTC. Translation gives CASSQDGTENNEQFF.

The rearrangement joins TRBV2 to TRBJ1-6, with a possible D match to TRBD1 (6 bases). The CDR3 sequence is 15 residues long. Trimming stripped 6 bases from V and 8 bases from J, with 17 bases between. From germline, CDR1 is SNHLY and CDR2 FYNNEI. CDR3 DNA sequence: TGTGCCAGCAGCATAAATAGGGCAGGGGATTCACCCCTCCACTTT. Protein product: CASSINRAGDSPLHF.

The chain links TRBV7-8 to TRBJ1-1; the match to TRBD1 covers 8 bases. The V and J ends lost 0 bases and 0 bases, in that order; junction bases with no gene match: 6. Germline-derived CDR1 and CDR2 are SGHVS and FQNEAQ. The CDR3 spans 17 residues. The DNA for the CDR3 is TGTGCCAGCAGCTTAGCTCCTGGACAGGGCTTGAACACTGAAGCTTTCTTT. This translates into CASSLAPGQGLNTEAFF.

With regard to this clone: The DNA is omitted, as the CDR3 cannot be located on it reliably, and the CDR3 follows TCRdb's listing. This sequence joins TRBV6-5 and TRBJ1-2; the D segment call TRBD1 is taken from the table without a DNA check. The CDR3 is 14 amino acids in total, end residues counted. CDR1 and CDR2 (germline): MNHEY, SVGAGI. This CDR3 reads CASILGQGSGGYTF.